What follows are 18 T cell receptor beta chains derived from one specimen sequenced in a study of identical twins. MiXCR, applied by TCRdb to the 5' RACE reads, yields one record per CDR3 protein. The sample carries roughly 1.6 million distinct CDR3 sequences, more than 30% recorded once. Material for sequencing was cord blood. The receptors shown here come from a newborn girl in good health.

The chain combines TRBV3-1 with TRBJ2-5; a possible D gene is TRBD1 (6 bases). Germline V CDR1 and CDR2: LGHDT, YNNKEL (reference sequence). This CDR3 is built from 13 residues. Trimming left V 8 bases short and J 11 bases short, with 21 bases between. The CDR3 is CASETGLNNEQYF. The CDR3 bases are TGTGCCAGCGAGACAGGTTTAAACAATGAGCAGTACTTC.

The rearrangement uses TRBV4-1 and TRBJ1-5; D may be TRBD1 (6 bases). The CDR3 length is 16 residues. Germline V gene sequence: CDR1 MGHRA, CDR2 YSYEKL. Trimming removed 2 bases from V and 4 bases from J, with 15 bases in between. CDR3 loop: CASSQPRTGANQPQHF. As DNA, the CDR3 is TGCGCCAGCAGCCAACCGAGAACGGGGGCGAATCAGCCCCAGCATTTT.

V gene TRBV20-1 combines with J gene TRBJ2-7, with TRBD1 identical over 11 bases. Losses at the gene ends were 3 bases for V and 3 bases for J; bases not matched to a gene: 7. The CDR3 spans 15 residues. Germline V lookup: CDR1 DFQATT, CDR2 SNEGSKA (reference sequence). The CDR3 loop reads CSASLSGTGGYEQYV. CDR3 in DNA: TGCAGTGCTAGTCTTTCCGGGACAGGGGGCTACGAGCAGTACGTC.

This clonotype has a count of ten or more. This sequence joins TRBV4-2 and TRBJ2-7; 10 bases fit TRBD2. There are 16 residues in the CDR3. Unmatched junction bases numbered 6, after V lost 4 bases and J lost 0 bases. Germline loops: CDR1 LGHNA, CDR2 YNFKEQ. The CDR3 sequence is CASSRLAGQSSYEQYF. The DNA for the CDR3 is TGTGCCAGCAGCCGACTAGCGGGTCAAAGCTCCTACGAGCAGTACTTC.

The rearrangement joins TRBV6-1 to TRBJ2-3; 11 nucleotides agree with TRBD1. Trimming cost V 11 bases and J 1 base; bases outside gene matches: 5. The CDR3 has 14 residues. CDR1 and CDR2 (germline): MNHNS, SASEGT. CDR3 in amino acids: CASGGQGGTDTQYF. Written as DNA, the CDR3 is TGTGCCTCGGGGGGACAGGGGGGCACAGATACGCAGTATTTT.

In its sample, this clonotype was seen a few times. The chain employs TRBV7-9 and TRBJ1-1; 7 nucleotides match TRBD1. Germline V lookup: CDR1 SEHNR, CDR2 FQNEAQ (reference sequence). The CDR3 is 13 residues long. With 6 bases clipped from V and 3 bases from J, the junction kept 4 bases outside the gene matches. The CDR3 DNA follows: TGTGCCAGCAGGGACAGGTTGGACACTGAAGCTTTCTTT. Amino acid sequence: CASRDRLDTEAFF.

This clonotype was counted between two and nine times. The gene calls are TRBV28 and TRBJ2-6; D is possibly TRBD1 (5 bases). CDR3 length: 15 amino acids. Germline CDR1 reads MDHEN; CDR2 reads SYDVKM. Trimming shortened V by 7 bases and J by 4 bases, and 14 bases separated the two germline ends. The CDR3 is CASTLQGAGANVLTF. CDR3 DNA: TGTGCCAGCACCCTCCAGGGTGCCGGGGCCAACGTCCTGACTTTC.

Comments on this clonotype: Since a much larger clone is just one base distant, this may be a read error. J is TRBJ2-1 and V is TRBV6-5; 9 bases line up with TRBD2. The J call may be wrong; the DNA end is better matched by TRBJ2-7. The germline gives CDR1 MNHEY, CDR2 SVGAGI. The CDR3 runs 15 residues. The CDR3 is CASSYLTSGYNEQYF. CDR3 DNA sequence: TGTGCCAGCAGTTACTTGACTAGCGGCTACAATGAGCAGTACTTC.

This clonotype was observed a few times. The chain is built from TRBV4-1 and TRBJ2-2; 16 positions match TRBD2. This CDR3 has 19 amino acids. V gave up 4 bases and J gave up 3 bases; unmatched junction bases: 8. The germline V gene has CDR1 MGHRA and CDR2 YSYEKL. DNA for the CDR3: TGCGCCAGCAGCCTTCCCGGGACTAGCGGGAGGGAGGACACCGGGGAGCTGTTTTTT. Translated, it gives CASSLPGTSGREDTGELFF.

This clonotype was detected a few times. The CDR3 DNA follows: TGCAGCGGATCCCAAGGGGGCCCGGGTCAGCCCCAGCATTTT. Translated: CSGSQGGPGQPQHF. The V call is TRBV29-1, the J call TRBJ1-5, with 7 positions matching TRBD1. The J segment lost 6 bases and the V segment lost 7 bases, leaving 12 bases of the junction unmatched. The CDR3 spans 14 residues. Germline loops: CDR1 SQVTM, CDR2 ANQGSEA.

The V call is TRBV10-3, the J call TRBJ1-1; D is possibly TRBD1 (5 bases). Trimming took 2 bases from V and 7 from J, leaving 5 bases between them. The CDR3 consists of 11 residues. Germline V gene sequence: CDR1 ENHRY, CDR2 SYGVKD. CDR3 sequence reads: CAISEGGEAFF. The CDR3 nucleotides read TGTGCCATCAGTGAGGGGGGTGAAGCTTTCTTT.

The J gene is TRBJ1-1, the V gene TRBV12-5, with a possible D match to TRBD1 (5 bases). The CDR3 is made up of 17 amino acids. Looked up from germline, CDR1 is LGHNT and CDR2 is FRNRAP. V was cut by 2 bases and J by 4 bases, with 20 bases left in between. CDR3 amino acids: CASGLIVSGARATEAFF. The CDR3 bases are TGTGCTAGTGGTTTGATAGTCTCCGGGGCCAGGGCCACTGAAGCTTTCTTT. The variable domain in full, completed from reference TRBV12-5 and TRBJ1-1, reads DARVTQTPRHKVTEMGQEVTMRCQPILGHNTVFWYRQTMMQGLELLAYFRNRAPLDDSGMPKDRFSAEMPDATLATLKIQPSEPRDSAVYFCASGLIVSGARATEAFFGQGTRLTVV.

The chain carries TRBV4-2 and TRBJ2-5; 8 bases fit TRBD1. V gave up 2 bases and J gave up 1 base; unmatched junction bases: 3. Germline loops: CDR1 LGHNA, CDR2 YNFKEQ. The CDR3 runs 15 residues. The CDR3 DNA is TGTGCCAGCAGCCAAAGGACAGGGCCCCAAGAGACCCAGTACTTC. Translation gives CASSQRTGPQETQYF.

This rearrangement joins TRBV20-1 to TRBJ1-2; D remains ambiguous. The V gene's germline CDR1 is DFQATT and CDR2 SNEGSKA (reference sequence). The CDR3 runs to 15 residues. The V end lost 6 bases, the J end lost 2 bases, and 19 bases lay between the germline ends. This chain's CDR3 is CSATYLGGGNYGYTF. CDR3 nucleotides: TGCAGTGCGACATACCTAGGAGGCGGAAACTATGGCTACACCTTC.

For this clonotype: One junction end disagrees with the germline gene, perhaps due to a read error. This chain uses TRBV27 with TRBJ2-1; no firm D call. The CDR3 is 19 residues long. The V gene's germline CDR1 is MNHEY and CDR2 SMNVEV (reference sequence). CDR3 region: CTSSLGPRRATASYNEQFF. The CDR3 bases are TGTACCAGCAGTTTAGGGCCGCGTAGGGCAACCGCCTCCTACAATGAGCAGTTCTTC.

Only one count was recorded for this clonotype. V is TRBV7-9 and J is TRBJ2-3; 12 positions agree with TRBD1. With 1 base clipped from V and 0 bases from J, the junction kept 2 bases outside the gene matches. The germline gives CDR1 SEHNR, CDR2 FQNEAQ (reference sequence). The CDR3 is 17 amino acids. In DNA, the CDR3 is TGTGCCAGCAGCTTAGGGGACAGGGGGCCTAGCACAGATACGCAGTATTTT. Its translation: CASSLGDRGPSTDTQYF.

A few counts support this clonotype. V and J are TRBV20-1 and TRBJ1-5, with a weak D call TRBD1 (5 bases). The CDR3 contains 14 residues. Germline V gene lookup returns CDR1 DFQATT and CDR2 SNEGSKA (reference sequence). Trimming removed 2 bases at V and 4 bases at J, with 12 bases between. CDR3 sequence (DNA): TGCAGTGCTAGACGACAGTACGAAAATCAGCCCCAGCATTTT. It is translated as CSARRQYENQPQHF.

This clonotype was observed a handful of times. V usage is TRBV6-1 and J usage is TRBJ1-5; D ambiguous. The CDR3 has 16 amino acids. Germline CDR1 and CDR2: MNHNS and SASEGT. Trimming took 2 bases from V and 0 from J, leaving 11 bases between them. The CDR3 reads CASSEQTPYSNQPQHF. In DNA, the CDR3 is TGTGCCAGCAGTGAACAGACACCTTATAGCAATCAGCCCCAGCATTTT.